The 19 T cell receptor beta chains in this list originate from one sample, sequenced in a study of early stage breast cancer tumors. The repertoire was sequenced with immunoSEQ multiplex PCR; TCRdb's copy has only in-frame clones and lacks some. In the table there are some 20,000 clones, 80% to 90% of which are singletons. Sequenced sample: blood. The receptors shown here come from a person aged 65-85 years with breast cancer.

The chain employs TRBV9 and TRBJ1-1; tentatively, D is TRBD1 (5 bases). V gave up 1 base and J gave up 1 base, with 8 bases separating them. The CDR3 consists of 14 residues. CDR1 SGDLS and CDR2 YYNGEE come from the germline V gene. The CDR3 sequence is CASSVSGRNTEAFF. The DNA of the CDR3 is TGTGCCAGCAGCGTATCAGGGCGGAACACTGAAGCTTTCTTT.

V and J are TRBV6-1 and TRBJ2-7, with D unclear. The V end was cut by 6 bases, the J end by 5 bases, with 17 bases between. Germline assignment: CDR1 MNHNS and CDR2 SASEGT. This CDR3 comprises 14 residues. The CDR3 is CASSSIIPLHEQYF. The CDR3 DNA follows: TGTGCCAGCAGCTCGATAATCCCACTCCACGAGCAGTACTTC.

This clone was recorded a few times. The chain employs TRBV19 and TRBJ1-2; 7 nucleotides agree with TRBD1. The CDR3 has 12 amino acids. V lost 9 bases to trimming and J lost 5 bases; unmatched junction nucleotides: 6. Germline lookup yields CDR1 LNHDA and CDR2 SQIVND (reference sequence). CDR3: CASSQGGYGYTF. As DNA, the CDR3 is TGTGCCAGCTCTCAGGGGGGTTATGGCTACACCTTC.

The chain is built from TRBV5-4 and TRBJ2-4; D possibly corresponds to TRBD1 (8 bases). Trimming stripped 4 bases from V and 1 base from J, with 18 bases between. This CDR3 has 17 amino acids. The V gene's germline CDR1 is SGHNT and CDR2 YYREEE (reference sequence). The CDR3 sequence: CASSPTGGAPAKNIQYF. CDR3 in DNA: TGTGCCAGCAGCCCCACAGGGGGGGCACCGGCCAAAAACATTCAGTACTTC.

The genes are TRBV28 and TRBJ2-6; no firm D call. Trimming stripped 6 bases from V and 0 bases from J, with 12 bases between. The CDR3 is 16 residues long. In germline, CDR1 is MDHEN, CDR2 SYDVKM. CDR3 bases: TGTGCCAGCAGCGCTTTACAGCCCTCTGGGGCCAACGTCCTGACTTTC. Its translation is CASSALQPSGANVLTF.

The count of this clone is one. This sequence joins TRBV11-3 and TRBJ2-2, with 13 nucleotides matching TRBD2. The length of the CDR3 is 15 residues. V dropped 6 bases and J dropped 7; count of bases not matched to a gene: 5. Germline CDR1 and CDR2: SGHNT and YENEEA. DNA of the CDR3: TGTGCCAGCAGTACTGGGACTAGCGGGGTCGGGGAGCTGTTTTTT. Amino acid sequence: CASSTGTSGVGELFF.

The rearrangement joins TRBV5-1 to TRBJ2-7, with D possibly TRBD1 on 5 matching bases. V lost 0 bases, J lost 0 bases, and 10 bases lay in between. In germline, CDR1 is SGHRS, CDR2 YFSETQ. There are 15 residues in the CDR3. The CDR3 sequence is CASSLGGTTSYEQYF. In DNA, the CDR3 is TGCGCCAGCAGCTTGGGGGGCACAACCTCCTACGAGCAGTACTTC.

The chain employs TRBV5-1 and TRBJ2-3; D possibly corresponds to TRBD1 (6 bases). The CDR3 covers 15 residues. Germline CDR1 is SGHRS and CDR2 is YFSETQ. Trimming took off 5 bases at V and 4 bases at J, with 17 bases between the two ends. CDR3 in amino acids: CASSLGRPGADTQYF. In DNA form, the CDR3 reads TGCGCCAGCAGTCTGGGACGCCCAGGGGCAGATACGCAGTATTTT. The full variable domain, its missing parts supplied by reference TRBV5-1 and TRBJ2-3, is KAGVTQTPRYLIKTRGQQVTLSCSPISGHRSVSWYQQTPGQGLQFLFEYFSETQRNKGNFPGRFSGRQFSNSRSEMNVSTLELGDSALYLCASSLGRPGADTQYFGPGTRLTVL.

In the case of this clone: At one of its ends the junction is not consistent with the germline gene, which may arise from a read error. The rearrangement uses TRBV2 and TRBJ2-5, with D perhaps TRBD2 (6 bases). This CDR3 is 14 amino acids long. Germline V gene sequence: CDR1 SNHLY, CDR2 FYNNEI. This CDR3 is CASSAGALQETRYF. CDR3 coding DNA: TGTGCCAGCAGTGCGGGAGCGCTTCAAGAGACCCGGTACTTC.

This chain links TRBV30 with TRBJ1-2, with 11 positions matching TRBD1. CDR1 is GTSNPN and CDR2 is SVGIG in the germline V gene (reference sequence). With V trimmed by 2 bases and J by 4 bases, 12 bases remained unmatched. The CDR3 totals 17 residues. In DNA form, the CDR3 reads TGTGCCTGGAGTCGTAGATTCCGGGACAGGGGGTCCTATGGCTACACCTTC. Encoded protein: CAWSRRFRDRGSYGYTF.

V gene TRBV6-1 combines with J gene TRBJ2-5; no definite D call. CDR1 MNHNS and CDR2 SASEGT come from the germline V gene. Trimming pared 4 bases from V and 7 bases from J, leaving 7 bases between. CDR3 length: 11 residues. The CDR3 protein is CASSGEVTQYF. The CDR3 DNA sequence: TGTGCCAGCAGTGGAGAAGTGACCCAGTACTTC.

CDR3 sequence reads: CASSQEIRGGDNEQFF. DNA of the CDR3: TGTGCCAGCAGCCAGGAAATACGGGGGGGGGACAATGAGCAGTTCTTC. V gene TRBV4-2 combines with J gene TRBJ2-1; 8 positions match TRBD2. CDR3 length: 16 amino acids. Germline CDR1 reads LGHNA; CDR2 reads YNFKEQ. J was trimmed by 5 bases and V by 3 bases; bases with no gene match: 9.

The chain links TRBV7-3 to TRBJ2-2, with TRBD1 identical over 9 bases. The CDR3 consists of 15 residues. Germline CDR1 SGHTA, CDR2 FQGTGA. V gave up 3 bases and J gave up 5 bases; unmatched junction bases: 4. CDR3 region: CASSFGTGRTGELFF. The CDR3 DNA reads TGTGCCAGCAGCTTCGGGACAGGGCGAACCGGGGAGCTGTTTTTT.

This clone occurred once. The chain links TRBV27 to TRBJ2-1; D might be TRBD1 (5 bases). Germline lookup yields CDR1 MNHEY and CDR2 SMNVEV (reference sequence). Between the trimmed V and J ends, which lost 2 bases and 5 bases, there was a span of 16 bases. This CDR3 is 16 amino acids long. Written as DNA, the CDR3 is TGTGCCAGCAGTTTACCCCCCAGGGAAAGCAACAATGAGCAGTTCTTC. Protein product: CASSLPPRESNNEQFF.

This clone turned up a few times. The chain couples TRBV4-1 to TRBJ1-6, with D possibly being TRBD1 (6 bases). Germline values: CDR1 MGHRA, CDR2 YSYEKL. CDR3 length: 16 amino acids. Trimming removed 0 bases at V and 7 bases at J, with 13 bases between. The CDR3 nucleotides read TGCGCCAGCAGCCAAGATCTTAGGACAGACAATTCACCCCTCCACTTT. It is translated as CASSQDLRTDNSPLHF.

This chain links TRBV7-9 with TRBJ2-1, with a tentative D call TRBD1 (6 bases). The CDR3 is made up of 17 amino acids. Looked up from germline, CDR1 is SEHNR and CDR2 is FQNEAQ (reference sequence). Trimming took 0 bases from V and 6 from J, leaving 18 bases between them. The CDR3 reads CASSLARTETALNEQFF. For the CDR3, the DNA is TGTGCCAGCAGCTTAGCGAGGACAGAAACGGCCCTCAATGAGCAGTTCTTC.

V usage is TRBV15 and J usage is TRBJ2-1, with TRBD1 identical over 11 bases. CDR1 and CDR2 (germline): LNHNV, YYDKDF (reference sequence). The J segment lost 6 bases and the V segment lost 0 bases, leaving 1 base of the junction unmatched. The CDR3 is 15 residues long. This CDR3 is CATSRDGTGGNEQFF. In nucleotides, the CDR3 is TGTGCCACCAGCAGAGATGGGACAGGGGGCAATGAGCAGTTCTTC.

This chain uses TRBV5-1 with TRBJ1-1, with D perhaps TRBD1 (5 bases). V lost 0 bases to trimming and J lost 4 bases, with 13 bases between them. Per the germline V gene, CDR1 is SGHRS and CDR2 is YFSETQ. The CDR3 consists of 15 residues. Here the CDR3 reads CASSLDRPQGTEAFF. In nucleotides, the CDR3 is TGCGCCAGCAGCTTGGATCGGCCGCAGGGCACTGAAGCTTTCTTT.

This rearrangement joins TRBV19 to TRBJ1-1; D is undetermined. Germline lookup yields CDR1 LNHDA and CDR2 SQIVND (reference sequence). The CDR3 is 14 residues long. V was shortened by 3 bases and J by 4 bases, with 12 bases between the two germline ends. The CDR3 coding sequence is TGTGCCAGTAGTATCATCCGGGCGGGCACTGAAGCTTTCTTT. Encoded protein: CASSIIRAGTEAFF.